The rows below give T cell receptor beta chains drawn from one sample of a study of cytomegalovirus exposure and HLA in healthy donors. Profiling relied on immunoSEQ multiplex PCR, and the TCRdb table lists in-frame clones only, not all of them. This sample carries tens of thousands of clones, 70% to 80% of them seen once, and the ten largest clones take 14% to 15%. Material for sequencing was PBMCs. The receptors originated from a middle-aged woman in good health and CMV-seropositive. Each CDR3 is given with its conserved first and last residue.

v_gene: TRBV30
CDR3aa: CAWSEWTSGGSTGELFF

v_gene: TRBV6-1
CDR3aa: CASSEQEPQHF

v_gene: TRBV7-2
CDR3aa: CASSLAQTGNTEAFF

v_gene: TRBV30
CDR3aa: CAWTGGQGLPGNTIYF

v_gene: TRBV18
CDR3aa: CASSQGQEGQPQHF

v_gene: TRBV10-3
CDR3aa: CAIGQGSTYGYTF

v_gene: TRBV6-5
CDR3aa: CASGTGNEQFF

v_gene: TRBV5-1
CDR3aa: CASSLFTSGPNTGELFF

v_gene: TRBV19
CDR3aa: CASSWTVFGNQPQHF

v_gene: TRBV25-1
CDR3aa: CASGRGQPYEQYF

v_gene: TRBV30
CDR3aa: CAWSVATGELFF

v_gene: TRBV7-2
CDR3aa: CASTGGALGTEAFF

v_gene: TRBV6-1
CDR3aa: CASSEYRVDEQFF

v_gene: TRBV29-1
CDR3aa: CSVVSGTGGGQPQHF

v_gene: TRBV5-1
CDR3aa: CASSLEVGRSPLHF

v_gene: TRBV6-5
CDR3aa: CASSYWKQGRYGYTF

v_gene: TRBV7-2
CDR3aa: CASSRTVLDIFGGYTF

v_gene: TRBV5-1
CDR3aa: CASSLAAGGTLNTGELFF

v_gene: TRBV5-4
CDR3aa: CASNSGGQVISEAFF

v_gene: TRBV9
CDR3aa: CASNTGYQGETQYF

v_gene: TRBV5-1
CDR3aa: CASSLGTTYNEQFF

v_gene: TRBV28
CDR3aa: CASSFAPGTGTYEQYF

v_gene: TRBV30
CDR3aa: CAWSRGNEQFF

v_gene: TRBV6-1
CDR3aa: CATPRGQNTEAFF

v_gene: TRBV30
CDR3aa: CAWSVAGGGQAASGANVLTF

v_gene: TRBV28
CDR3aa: CASSLRTSGSMGGELFF

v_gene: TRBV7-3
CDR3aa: CASSRAGGQETQYF

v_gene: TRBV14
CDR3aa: CASSQALIYNEQFF

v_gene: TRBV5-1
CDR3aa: CASSLGTESNYGYTF

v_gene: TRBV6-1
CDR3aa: CASSDKHEAFF

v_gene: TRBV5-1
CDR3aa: CASSFSGSPDYGYTF

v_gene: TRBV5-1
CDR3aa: CASSLETGYSPLHF

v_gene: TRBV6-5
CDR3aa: CASSYALAGVYEQYF

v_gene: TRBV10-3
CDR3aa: CAARWGDGGYTF

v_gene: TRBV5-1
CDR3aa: CASSLAQGYEQYF

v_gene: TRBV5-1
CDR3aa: CASRQGAGGGYTF

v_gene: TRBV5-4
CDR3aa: CASSISGTDNTQYF

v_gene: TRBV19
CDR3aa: CASSIGLTSYNEQFF

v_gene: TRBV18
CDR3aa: CASSPGRDQPQHF

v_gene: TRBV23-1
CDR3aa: CASSQPQTKETQYF

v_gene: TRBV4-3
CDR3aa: CASSLIQGDGKNIQYF

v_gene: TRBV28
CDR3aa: CATWTGQNTEAFF

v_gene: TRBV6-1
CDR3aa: CVTTAGLSNTEAFF

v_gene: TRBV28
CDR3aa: CASSLMQGSYDEQFF

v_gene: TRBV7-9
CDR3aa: CASSSHRVDTEAFF

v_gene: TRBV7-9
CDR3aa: CASSLSRGEQYF

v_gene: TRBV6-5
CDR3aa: CASSLQGNEETQYF

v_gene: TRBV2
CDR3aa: CASSDSGQGYSPLHF

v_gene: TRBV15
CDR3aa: CATTDLEQGDSSNQPQHF

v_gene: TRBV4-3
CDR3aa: CASSQASGYNEQFF

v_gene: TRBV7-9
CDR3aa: CASRLGGQFGAFF

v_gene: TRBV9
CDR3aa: CASSTSGMGYSGYTF

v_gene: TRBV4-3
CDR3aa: CASSQGGYPGLTSYEQYF

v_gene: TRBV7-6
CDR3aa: CASSLDSDRVNTEAFF